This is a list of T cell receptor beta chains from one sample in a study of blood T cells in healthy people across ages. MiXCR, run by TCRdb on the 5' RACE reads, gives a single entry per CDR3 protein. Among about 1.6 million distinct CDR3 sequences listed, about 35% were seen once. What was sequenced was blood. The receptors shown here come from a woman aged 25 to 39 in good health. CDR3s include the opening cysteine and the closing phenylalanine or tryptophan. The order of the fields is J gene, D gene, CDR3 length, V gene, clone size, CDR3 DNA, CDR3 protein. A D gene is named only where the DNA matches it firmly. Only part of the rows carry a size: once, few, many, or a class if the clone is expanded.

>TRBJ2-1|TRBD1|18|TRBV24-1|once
TGTGCCACCAGTGATTTTTTGACAGGGGGAAATCCCGGCAATGAGCAGTTCTTC
CATSDFLTGGNPGNEQFF
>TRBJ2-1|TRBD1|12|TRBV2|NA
TGTGCCAGCAGGACAGGGGAACGTGAGCAGTTCTTC
CASRTGEREQFF
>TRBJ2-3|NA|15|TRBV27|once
TGTGCCAGCAGCTCCTGGGTCCAAAGCACAGATACGCAGTATTTT
CASSSWVQSTDTQYF
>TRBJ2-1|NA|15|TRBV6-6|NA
TGTGCCAGCAGCCCAGCTAGCGCCTCCTACAATGAGCAGTTCTTC
CASSPASASYNEQFF
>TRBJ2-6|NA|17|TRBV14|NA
TGTGCCAGCAGCCAAGAACTGGTTGGTGGTGGGGCCAACGTCCTGACTTTC
CASSQELVGGGANVLTF
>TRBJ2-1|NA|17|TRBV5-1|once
TGCGCCAGCAGCCCCACCGGGGGGCGGGGCTCCTACAATGAGCAGTTCTTC
CASSPTGGRGSYNEQFF
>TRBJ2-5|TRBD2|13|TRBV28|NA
TGTGCCAGTGGACTAGCGGACGAGGGGGCCCAGTACTTC
CASGLADEGAQYF
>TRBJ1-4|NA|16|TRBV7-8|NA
TGTGCCAGCAGCTTAGTGGAGACAGTCCGAAATGAAAAACTGTTTTTT
CASSLVETVRNEKLFF
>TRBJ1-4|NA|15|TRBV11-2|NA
TGTGCCAGCAGCTTAGTGGGCAGGGAATCAGAAAAACTGTTTTTT
CASSLVGRESEKLFF
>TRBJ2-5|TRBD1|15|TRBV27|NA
TGTGCCAGCAGTTGGAGGACAGGGGGCGCAGAGACCCAGTACTTC
CASSWRTGGAETQYF
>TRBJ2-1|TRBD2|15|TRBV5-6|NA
TGTGCCAGCAGCTTGGAGACTAGCGGGAGGGCGTCGCAGTTCTTC
CASSLETSGRASQFF
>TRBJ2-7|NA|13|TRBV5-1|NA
TGCGCCAGCAGCGGGACCACCTCCTACGAGCAGTACTTC
CASSGTTSYEQYF
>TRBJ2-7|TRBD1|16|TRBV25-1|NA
TGTGCCAGCAGTGACTTTGGGACAGGGGGCAGGTACGAGCAGTACTTC
CASSDFGTGGRYEQYF
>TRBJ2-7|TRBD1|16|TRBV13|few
TGTGCCAGCAGCTTGACACCGGGACAGGGACCCTACGAGCAGTACTTC
CASSLTPGQGPYEQYF
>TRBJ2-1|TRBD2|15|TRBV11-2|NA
TGTGCCAGCAGCTTTAGCGGGGGGGCGAGGGGTGAGCAGTTCTTC
CASSFSGGARGEQFF
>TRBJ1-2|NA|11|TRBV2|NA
TGTGCCAGCGGACCCCACTATGGCTACACCTTC
CASGPHYGYTF
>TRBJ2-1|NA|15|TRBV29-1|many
TGCAGCGTACACCTCAGGGGGGCTGACTACAATGAGCAGTTCTTC
CSVHLRGADYNEQFF
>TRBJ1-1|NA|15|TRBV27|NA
TGTGCCAGCAGTCCCACCGGAAGGGGCGGCACTGAAGCTTTCTTT
CASSPTGRGGTEAFF
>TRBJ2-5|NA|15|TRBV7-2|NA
TGTGCCAGCAGCTTCCAAGGGGGAATCGGAGAGACCCAGTACTTC
CASSFQGGIGETQYF
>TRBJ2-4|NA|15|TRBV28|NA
TGTGCCAGCAGTTGGGGGCAGGGGGGAAAAAACATTCAGTACTTC
CASSWGQGGKNIQYF
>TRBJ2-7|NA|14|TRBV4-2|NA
TGTGCCAGCAGCCAGGAACCGGGACTCGGCGAGCAGTACTTC
CASSQEPGLGEQYF
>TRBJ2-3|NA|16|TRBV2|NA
TGTGCCAGCAGAGAGGGGCGGTCTTCTAGCACAGATACGCAGTATTTT
CASREGRSSSTDTQYF
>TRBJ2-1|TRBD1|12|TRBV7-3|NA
TGTGCCAGCAGCTTAGGGGGACAGGAGCAGTTCTTC
CASSLGGQEQFF
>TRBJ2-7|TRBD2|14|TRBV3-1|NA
TGTGCCAGCAGCCCACTAGCGGGAGGGGCCGAGCAGTACTTC
CASSPLAGGAEQYF
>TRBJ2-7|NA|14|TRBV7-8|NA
TGTGCCAGCAGCTTAGCGACCGTACCCTACGAGCAGTACTTC
CASSLATVPYEQYF
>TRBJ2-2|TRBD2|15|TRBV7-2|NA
TGTGCCAGCAGCTCGGGACTAGCGGGATTGGGGGAGCTGTTTTTT
CASSSGLAGLGELFF
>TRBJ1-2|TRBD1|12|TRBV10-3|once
TGTGCCATCAGTGAGGGGACAGCTGGCTACACCTTC
CAISEGTAGYTF
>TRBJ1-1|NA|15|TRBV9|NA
TGTGCCAGCAGCGGAGGGGTCAGGGGACTCACTGAAGCTTTCTTT
CASSGGVRGLTEAFF
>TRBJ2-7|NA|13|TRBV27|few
TGTGCCAGCAGTTTTAGGGAGACGTACGAGCAGTACTTC
CASSFRETYEQYF
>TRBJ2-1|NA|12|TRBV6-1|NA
TGTGCCAGCAAAAGACAGGACAATGAGCAGTTCTTC
CASKRQDNEQFF
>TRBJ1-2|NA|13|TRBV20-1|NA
TGCAGTGCTAGATCAGCGACAAGGAATGGCTACACCTTC
CSARSATRNGYTF
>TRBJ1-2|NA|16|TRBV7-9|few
TGTGCCAGCAGCTTAGGGGGGAGGAGTCCGGCATATGGCTACACCTTC
CASSLGGRSPAYGYTF
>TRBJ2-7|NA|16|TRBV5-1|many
TGCGCCAGCAGCTTGGGGACGGTCACCATTCCCTACGAGCAGTACTTC
CASSLGTVTIPYEQYF
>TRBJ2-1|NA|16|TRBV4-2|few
TGTGCCAGCAGCCAAGAAGGGGCGGGGGCTTACAATGAGCAGTTCTTC
CASSQEGAGAYNEQFF
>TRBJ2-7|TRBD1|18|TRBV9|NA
TGTGCCAGCAGCGTAGAGGATCGGGGACAGGCGGAACGCTACGAGCAGTACTTC
CASSVEDRGQAERYEQYF
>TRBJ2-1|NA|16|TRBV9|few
TGTGCCAGCAGTATGCACGGGGGAAGCTCCTACAATGAGCAGTTCTTC
CASSMHGGSSYNEQFF
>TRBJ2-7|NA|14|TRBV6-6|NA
TGTGCCAGCAGCGAGAACGGAAGACCCTACGAGCAGTACTTC
CASSENGRPYEQYF
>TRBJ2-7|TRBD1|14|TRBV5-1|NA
TGCGCCAGCAGGCCGGGACAGGACCTAGGGGAGCAGTACTTC
CASRPGQDLGEQYF
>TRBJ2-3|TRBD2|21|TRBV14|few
TGTGCCAGCAGCCACTCATACACCACCCAGGCGGGGGGGGACATTACAGATACGCAGTATTTT
CASSHSYTTQAGGDITDTQYF
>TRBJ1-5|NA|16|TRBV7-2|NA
TGTGCCAGCAGCTTAGCGAGGACAGTTAGCAATCAGCCCCAGCATTTT
CASSLARTVSNQPQHF
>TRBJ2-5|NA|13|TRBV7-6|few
TGTGCCAGCAGCTTAAGACAGAGAGAGACCCAGTACTTC
CASSLRQRETQYF
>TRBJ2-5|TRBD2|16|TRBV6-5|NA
TGTGCCAGCAGTTACTTTCAAGCGGGGGGGCAGGAGACCCAGTACTTC
CASSYFQAGGQETQYF
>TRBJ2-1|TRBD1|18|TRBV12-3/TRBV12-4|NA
TGTGCCAGCAGTTTTGGGGTTTCTAGGGACAGGCCCTACAATGAGCAGTTCTTC
CASSFGVSRDRPYNEQFF
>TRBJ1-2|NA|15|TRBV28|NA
TGTGCCAGCAGTTCCGGGGGGGGGCAGAACTATGGCTACACCTTC
CASSSGGGQNYGYTF